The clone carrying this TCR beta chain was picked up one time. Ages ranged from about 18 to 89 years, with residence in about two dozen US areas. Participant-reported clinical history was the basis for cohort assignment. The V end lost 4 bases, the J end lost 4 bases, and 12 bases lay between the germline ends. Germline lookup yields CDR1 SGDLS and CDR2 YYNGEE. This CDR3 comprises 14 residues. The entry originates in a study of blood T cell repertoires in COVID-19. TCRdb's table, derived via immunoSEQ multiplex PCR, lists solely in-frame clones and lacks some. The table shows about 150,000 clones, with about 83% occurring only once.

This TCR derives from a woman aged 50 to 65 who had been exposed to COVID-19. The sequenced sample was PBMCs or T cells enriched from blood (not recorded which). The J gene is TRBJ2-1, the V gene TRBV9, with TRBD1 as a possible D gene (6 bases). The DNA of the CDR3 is TGTGCCAGCAGCCCCCGGACAGCTTACAATGAGCAGTTCTTC. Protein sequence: CASSPRTAYNEQFF.